The 18 T cell receptor beta chains below were found in one sample sequenced in a study of control samples from healthy donors and cancer patients. The assay was immunoSEQ multiplex PCR, and TCRdb's table has in-frame clones only and misses some. The sample includes 170,000 or so clones, roughly 92% of them seen just once. Sequenced: blood. Receptor source: a woman between 18 and 29 years old in good health.

The chain uses TRBV6-6 and TRBJ1-6; D is unclear. This CDR3 has 15 amino acids. CDR1 is MNHNY and CDR2 is SVGAGI in the germline V gene (reference sequence). V was shortened by 0 bases and J by 7 bases, with 10 bases between the two germline ends. CDR3 nucleotides: TGTGCCAGCAGTTACTCAGGAGGGTCAAATTCACCCCTCCACTTT. Translating it yields CASSYSGGSNSPLHF.

CDR3 sequence reads: CASTTPAPNANTGELFF. In DNA, the CDR3 is TGTGCCAGCACCACTCCAGCACCGAACGCGAACACCGGGGAGCTGTTTTTT. V usage is TRBV28 and J usage is TRBJ2-2; D remains ambiguous. V was pared by 7 bases and J by 0 bases, with 18 bases between. This CDR3 spans 17 amino acids. Germline CDR1 reads MDHEN; CDR2 reads SYDVKM.

This CDR3 is CASRPGQGARYGYTF. CDR3 nucleotides: TGTGCCAGCAGACCAGGACAGGGAGCCAGGTATGGCTACACCTTC. The rearrangement uses TRBV6-5 and TRBJ1-2; TRBD1 matches 8 bases. The CDR3 contains 15 residues. V shed 6 bases, J shed 5 bases, and the junction held 11 bases outside the gene matches. Looked up from germline, CDR1 is MNHEY and CDR2 is SVGAGI.

The chain recombines TRBV19 with TRBJ1-5; weak D call: TRBD1 (5 bases). The CDR3 is 15 amino acids. The germline V gene encodes CDR1 LNHDA and CDR2 SQIVND (reference sequence). V shed 3 bases and J shed 4 bases, with 13 bases lying between them. The CDR3 bases are TGTGCCAGTAGTATGATTGGGGGGGGTAATCAGCCCCAGCATTTT. Translating gives CASSMIGGGNQPQHF.

The rearrangement links TRBV11-3 to TRBJ1-2; D unresolved. Trimming pared 5 bases from V and 4 bases from J, leaving 11 bases between. This CDR3 region has 13 residues. The germline gives CDR1 SGHNT, CDR2 YENEEA. The DNA for the CDR3 is TGTGCCAGCAGCCCGGGTAGGGCCTATGGCTACACCTTC. This sequence encodes CASSPGRAYGYTF.

The rearrangement links TRBV11-3 to TRBJ2-3; perhaps TRBD1 as D (7 bases). The V end lost 5 bases, the J end lost 1 base, and 19 bases lay between the germline ends. The CDR3 consists of 17 residues. Germline V CDR1 and CDR2: SGHNT, YENEEA. The CDR3 coding sequence is TGTGCCAGCAGCCAAGGGTCAGGGGGGACGGGCACAGATACGCAGTATTTT. Protein sequence: CASSQGSGGTGTDTQYF.

The rearrangement links TRBV18 to TRBJ1-1; D is undetermined. This CDR3 has 13 residues. Trimming took 4 bases from V and 3 from J, leaving 9 bases between them. Germline CDR1 is KGHSH and CDR2 is LQKENI. This chain's CDR3 is CASSRGRDTEAFF. For the CDR3, the DNA is TGTGCCAGCTCACGAGGGCGCGACACTGAAGCTTTCTTT.

The chain carries TRBV4-1 and TRBJ1-2; no clear D gene. The CDR3 runs 15 residues. CDR1 and CDR2 (germline): MGHRA, YSYEKL. V lost 1 base and J lost 0, with 9 bases in between. The DNA for the CDR3 is TGCGCCAGCAGCCAAGCAGTAGCTACTAACTATGGCTACACCTTC. Its protein is CASSQAVATNYGYTF.

J is TRBJ1-1 and V is TRBV25-1; 9 nucleotides line up with TRBD1. CDR1 is MGHDK, CDR2 SYGVNS, per germline. J was trimmed by 3 bases and V by 6 bases; bases with no gene match: 2. The CDR3 runs to 13 residues. CDR3 DNA sequence: TGTGCCAGCAGGGGACAGGGTGACACTGAAGCTTTCTTT. This encodes CASRGQGDTEAFF. Combining the CDR3 with reference TRBV25-1 and TRBJ1-1 gives the whole variable domain EADIYQTPRYLVIGTGKKITLECSQTMGHDKMYWYQQDPGMELHLIHYSYGVNSTEKGDLSSESTVSRIRTEHFPLTLESARPSHTSQYLCASRGQGDTEAFFGQGTRLTVV.

V and J are TRBV4-3 and TRBJ2-6, with D uncertain. V was clipped by 0 bases and J by 0 bases, with 9 bases between them. Germline CDR1 reads LGHNA; CDR2 reads YSLEER. There are 17 residues in the CDR3. The CDR3 here is CASSQDYSNSGANVLTF. CDR3 nucleotide sequence: TGCGCCAGCAGCCAAGATTACAGCAACTCTGGGGCCAACGTCCTGACTTTC.

J is TRBJ2-1 and V is TRBV6-5; TRBD2 matches at 8 bases. The germline CDR1 and CDR2 sequences are MNHEY and SVGAGI. The CDR3 loop spans 12 amino acids. J gave up 8 bases and V 5 bases, and 2 bases lay outside the gene matches. The DNA of the CDR3 is TGTGCCAGCAGTCCGCGGGGGGATGAGCAGTTCTTC. It codes for CASSPRGDEQFF.

In this sample, this clone turned up a few times. The chain recombines TRBV12-3 or TRBV12-4 with TRBJ2-1; D remains unclear. Trimming shortened V by 6 bases and J by 5 bases, and 8 bases separated the two germline ends. This CDR3 contains 12 residues. The CDR3 sequence is CASRPDHNEQFF. CDR3 DNA: TGTGCCAGCAGGCCCGATCACAATGAGCAGTTCTTC.

The V and J genes are TRBV28 and TRBJ1-5; D gene uncertain. The CDR3 has 18 amino acids. V lost 2 bases and J lost 0, with 17 bases in between. CDR1 and CDR2 from the germline V gene are MDHEN and SYDVKM. CDR3 sequence (DNA): TGTGCCAGCAGTTTAGCCAGAGCGGAAGGATATAGCAATCAGCCCCAGCATTTT. Protein product: CASSLARAEGYSNQPQHF.

The rearrangement joins TRBV28 to TRBJ2-3, with D perhaps matching TRBD1 or TRBD2 (5 bases each). V was cut by 4 bases and J by 4 bases, with 12 bases left in between. Looked up from germline, CDR1 is MDHEN and CDR2 is SYDVKM. The CDR3 spans 14 residues. CDR3 protein: CASSWGTAADTQYF. The CDR3 DNA reads as TGTGCCAGCAGTTGGGGGACCGCGGCAGATACGCAGTATTTT. The complete variable domain, with remaining parts taken from reference TRBV28 and TRBJ2-3, reads DVKVTQSSRYLVKRTGEKVFLECVQDMDHENMFWYRQDPGLGLRLIYFSYDVKMKEKGDIPEGYSVSREKKERFSLILESASTNQTSMYLCASSWGTAADTQYFGPGTRLTVL.

The J gene is TRBJ2-1, the V gene TRBV19; no clear D. Germline V gives CDR1 LNHDA, CDR2 SQIVND (reference sequence). Trimming shortened V by 3 bases and J by 6 bases, and 3 bases separated the two germline ends. This CDR3 is 11 amino acids long. CDR3 residues: CASSITNEQFF. As DNA, the CDR3 is TGTGCCAGTAGTATCACCAATGAGCAGTTCTTC.

The chain is built from TRBV5-6 and TRBJ2-3; D not resolved. V was clipped by 4 bases and J by 10 bases, with 16 bases between them. CDR1 is SGHDT and CDR2 is YYEEEE in the germline V gene. The CDR3 is 13 amino acids. As DNA, the CDR3 is TGTGCCAGCAGCCCCTTCGGCCCCATCGCGCAGTATTTT. This translates into CASSPFGPIAQYF.

The rearrangement uses TRBV10-1 and TRBJ2-3; D call uncertain. V lost 7 bases and J lost 0, with 14 bases in between. CDR1 is WNHNN and CDR2 is SYGVQD in the germline V gene (reference sequence). This CDR3 is 15 amino acids long. The CDR3 loop is CASKASPASTDTQYF. The CDR3 nucleotides read TGCGCCAGCAAGGCGAGCCCCGCTAGCACAGATACGCAGTATTTT.

Only a few counts were recorded for this clone. V and J are TRBV4-1 and TRBJ1-1, with a tentative D call TRBD1 (5 bases). Trimming took off 0 bases at V and 6 bases at J, with 11 bases between the two ends. CDR1 and CDR2 from the germline V gene are MGHRA and YSYEKL. CDR3 length: 14 residues. The CDR3 DNA sequence: TGCGCCAGCAGCCAAGAAGCGGGCAGGGCTGAAGCTTTCTTT. It codes for CASSQEAGRAEAFF.